This TCR beta chain appears in the sequencing data of a study of blood T cells in healthy people across ages. Per germline, CDR1 SNHLY and CDR2 FYNNEI. The CDR3 runs to 16 residues. The V gene lost 4 bases and the J gene lost 0 bases, with 12 bases spanning the gap. This clonotype was seen a few times. Its specificity is not known. General study points: More naive CD4+ cells and higher diversity marked long-lived donors relative to aged donors. Estimates of diversity drawn from one million T cells were considered underestimates.

The second PCR ran about 7 to 12 cycles with a sample-barcoded 5' primer and J-beta primers. Each cDNA molecule was tagged by a template-switch adaptor with 12 random nucleotides. In TCRdb, the 5' RACE reads were re-called with MiXCR into one record per CDR3 protein. The sample lists over a million distinct CDR3 sequences, more than 35% seen once, with around 18% in the top ten. This receptor was identified in a woman aged 55-69 years in good health. The sample consisted of blood. The genes are TRBV2 and TRBJ2-2; maybe TRBD2 (6 bases). Here the CDR3 reads CASSVSGEPNTGELFF. As DNA, the CDR3 is TGTGCCAGCAGTGTTTCGGGAGAACCGAACACCGGGGAGCTGTTTTTT.